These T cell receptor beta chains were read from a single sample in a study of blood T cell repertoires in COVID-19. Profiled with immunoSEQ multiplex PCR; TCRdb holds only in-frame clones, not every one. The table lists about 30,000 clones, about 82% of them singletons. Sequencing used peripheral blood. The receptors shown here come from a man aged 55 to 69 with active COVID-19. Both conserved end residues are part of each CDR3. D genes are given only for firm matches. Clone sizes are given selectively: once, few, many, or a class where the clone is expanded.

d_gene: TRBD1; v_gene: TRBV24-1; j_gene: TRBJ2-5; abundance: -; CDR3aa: CATSDLMTGQETQYF; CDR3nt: TGTGCCACCAGTGATTTGATGACAGGGCAAGAGACCCAGTACTTC
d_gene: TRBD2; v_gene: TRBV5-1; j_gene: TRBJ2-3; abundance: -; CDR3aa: CASKLAGGGTDTQYF; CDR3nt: TGCGCCAGCAAACTAGCGGGAGGTGGGACAGATACGCAGTATTTT
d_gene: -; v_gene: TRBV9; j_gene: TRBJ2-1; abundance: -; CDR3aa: CASSVARGQPGGGGNEQFF; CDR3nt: TGTGCCAGCAGCGTAGCCCGCGGACAGCCGGGAGGTGGTGGGAATGAGCAGTTCTTC
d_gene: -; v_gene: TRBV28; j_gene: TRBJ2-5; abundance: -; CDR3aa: CASRPRHRGKETQYF; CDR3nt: TGTGCCAGCAGACCCCGACATCGGGGAAAAGAGACCCAGTACTTC
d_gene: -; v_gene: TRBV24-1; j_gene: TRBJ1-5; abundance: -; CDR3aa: CATQGNRDNQPQHF; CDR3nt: TGTGCCACCCAGGGGAACAGGGACAATCAGCCCCAGCATTTT
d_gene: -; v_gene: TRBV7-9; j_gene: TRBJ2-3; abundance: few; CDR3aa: CASSPFQGPDTQYF; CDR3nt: TGTGCCAGCAGCCCCTTCCAGGGCCCAGATACGCAGTATTTT
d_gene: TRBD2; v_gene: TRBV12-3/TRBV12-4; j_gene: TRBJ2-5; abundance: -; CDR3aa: CASSPGGQTQYF; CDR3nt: TGTGCCAGCAGCCCGGGGGGGCAGACCCAGTACTTC
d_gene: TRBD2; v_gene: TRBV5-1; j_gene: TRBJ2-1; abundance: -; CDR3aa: CASSYSGRPYSYNEQFF; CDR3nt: TGCGCCAGCAGCTATAGCGGGAGGCCCTACTCCTACAATGAGCAGTTCTTC
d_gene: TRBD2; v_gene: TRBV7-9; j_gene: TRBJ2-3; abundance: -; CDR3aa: CASSLGTSESTDTQYF; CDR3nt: TGTGCCAGCAGCTTAGGGACTAGCGAAAGCACAGATACGCAGTATTTT
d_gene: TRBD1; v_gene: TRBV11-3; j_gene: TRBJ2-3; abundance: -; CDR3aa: CASSSGTGSTDTQYF; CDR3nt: TGTGCCAGCAGCTCCGGGACAGGGAGCACAGATACGCAGTATTTT
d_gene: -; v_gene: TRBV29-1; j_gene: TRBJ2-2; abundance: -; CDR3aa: CSVDRGNTGELFF; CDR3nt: TGCAGCGTTGACAGGGGAAACACCGGGGAGCTGTTTTTT
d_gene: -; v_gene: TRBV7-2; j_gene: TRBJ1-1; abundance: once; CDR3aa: CASSRDRYTEAFF; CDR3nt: TGTGCCAGCAGCAGAGACAGGTACACTGAAGCTTTCTTT
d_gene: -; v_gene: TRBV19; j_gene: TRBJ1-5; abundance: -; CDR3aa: CASSIGGLNQPQHF; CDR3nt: TGTGCCAGTAGTATCGGGGGGCTCAATCAGCCCCAGCATTTT
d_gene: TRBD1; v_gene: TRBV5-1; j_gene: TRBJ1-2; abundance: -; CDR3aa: CASSAGDRNYGYTF; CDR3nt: TGCGCCAGCAGCGCCGGGGACAGGAACTATGGCTACACCTTC
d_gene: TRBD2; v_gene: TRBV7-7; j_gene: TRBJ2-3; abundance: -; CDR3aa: CASSGISTDTQYF; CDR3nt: TGTGCCTCAAGCGGGATAAGCACAGATACGCAGTATTTT
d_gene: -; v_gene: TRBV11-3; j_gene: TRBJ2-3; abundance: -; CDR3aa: CASRYTDTQYF; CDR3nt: TGTGCCAGCCGTTACACAGATACGCAGTATTTT
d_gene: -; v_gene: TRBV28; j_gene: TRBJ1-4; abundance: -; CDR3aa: CASSQQGKGEKLFF; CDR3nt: TGTGCCAGCAGCCAACAGGGAAAGGGGGAAAAACTGTTTTTT
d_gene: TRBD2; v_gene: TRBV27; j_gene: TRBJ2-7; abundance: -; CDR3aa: CASSRDYSYEQYF; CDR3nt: TGTGCCAGCAGTCGGGACTACTCCTACGAGCAGTACTTC
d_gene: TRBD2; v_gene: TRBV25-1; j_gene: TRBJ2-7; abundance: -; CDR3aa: CASSVLAGHYEQYF; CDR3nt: TGTGCCAGCAGTGTTCTAGCGGGCCACTACGAGCAGTACTTC
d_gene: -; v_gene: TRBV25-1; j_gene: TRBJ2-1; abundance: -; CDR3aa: CASSRGEQFF; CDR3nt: TGTGCCAGCAGTCGGGGTGAGCAGTTCTTC
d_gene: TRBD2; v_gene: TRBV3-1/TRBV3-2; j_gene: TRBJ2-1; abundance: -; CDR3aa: CASTLGGLAVYNEQFF; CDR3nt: TGTGCCAGCACCCTAGGAGGACTAGCAGTCTACAATGAGCAGTTCTTC
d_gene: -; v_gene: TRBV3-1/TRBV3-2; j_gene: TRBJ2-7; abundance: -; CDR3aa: CASSCSTPISLDEQYF; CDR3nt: TGTGCCAGCAGCTGTTCGACTCCCATTTCGTTAGACGAGCAGTACTTC
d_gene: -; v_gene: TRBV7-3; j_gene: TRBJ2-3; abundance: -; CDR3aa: CASSLANPGTQYF; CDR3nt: TGTGCCAGCAGCTTAGCCAACCCGGGGACGCAGTATTTT
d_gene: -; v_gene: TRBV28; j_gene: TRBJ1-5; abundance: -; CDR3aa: CASSLFGQSNQPQHF; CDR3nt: TGTGCCAGCAGTTTATTCGGACAGAGCAATCAGCCCCAGCATTTT
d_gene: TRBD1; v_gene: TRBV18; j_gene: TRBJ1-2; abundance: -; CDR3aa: CASFSGTGGFVSGYTF; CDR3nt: TGTGCCAGCTTCTCCGGGACAGGGGGCTTCGTGAGCGGCTACACCTTC
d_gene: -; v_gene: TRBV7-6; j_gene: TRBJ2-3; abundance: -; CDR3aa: CASSLAGLSTQYF; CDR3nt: TGTGCCAGCAGCTTAGCGGGGCTCTCTACGCAGTATTTT
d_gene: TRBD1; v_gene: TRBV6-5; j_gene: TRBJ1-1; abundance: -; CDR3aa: CASMTGERMNTEAFF; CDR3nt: TGTGCCAGCATGACAGGGGAGCGAATGAACACTGAAGCTTTCTTT
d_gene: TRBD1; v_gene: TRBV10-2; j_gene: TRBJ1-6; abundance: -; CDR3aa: CASSDGQGVGHSPLHF; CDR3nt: TGCGCCAGCAGTGACGGACAGGGAGTAGGTCATTCACCCCTCCACTTT
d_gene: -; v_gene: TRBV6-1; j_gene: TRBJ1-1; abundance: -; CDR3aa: CASSENSLVTEAFF; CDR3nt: TGTGCCAGCAGTGAAAACTCGTTGGTCACTGAAGCTTTCTTT
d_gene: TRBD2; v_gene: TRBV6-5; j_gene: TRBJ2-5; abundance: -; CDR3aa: CASSYRAGQETQYF; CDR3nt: TGTGCCAGCAGTTACAGAGCGGGACAAGAGACCCAGTACTTC
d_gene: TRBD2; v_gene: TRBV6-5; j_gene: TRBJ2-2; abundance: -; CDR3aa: CAYREGGTGELFF; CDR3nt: TGTGCTTACCGGGAGGGAGGGACCGGGGAGCTGTTTTTT
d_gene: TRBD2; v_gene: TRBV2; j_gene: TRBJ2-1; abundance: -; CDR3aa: CASTGTSGRANEQFF; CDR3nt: TGTGCCAGCACCGGGACTAGCGGGAGGGCCAATGAGCAGTTCTTC
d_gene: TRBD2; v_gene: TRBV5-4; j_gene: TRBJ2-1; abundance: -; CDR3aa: CASSFPSGRAVNEQFF; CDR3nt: TGTGCCAGCAGCTTCCCTAGCGGGAGGGCCGTCAATGAGCAGTTCTTC
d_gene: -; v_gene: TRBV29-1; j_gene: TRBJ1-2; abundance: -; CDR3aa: CSVSQGQNYGYTF; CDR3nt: TGCAGCGTTTCGCAGGGGCAGAACTATGGCTACACCTTC
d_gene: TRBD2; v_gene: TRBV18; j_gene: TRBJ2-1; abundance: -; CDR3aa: CASSPGLSYNEQFF; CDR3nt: TGTGCCAGCTCACCGGGACTAAGCTACAATGAGCAGTTCTTC
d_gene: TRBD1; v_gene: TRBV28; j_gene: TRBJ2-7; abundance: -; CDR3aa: CAGGGQGRTYEQYF; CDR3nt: TGTGCCGGCGGAGGACAGGGGAGGACCTACGAGCAGTACTTC
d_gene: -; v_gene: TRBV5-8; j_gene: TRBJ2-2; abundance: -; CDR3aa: CASSLVYTAGELFF; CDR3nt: TGTGCCAGCAGCTTGGTTTACACAGCCGGGGAGCTGTTTTTT
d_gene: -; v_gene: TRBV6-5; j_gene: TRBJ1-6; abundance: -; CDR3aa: CASSYSWGGMDSPLHF; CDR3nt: TGTGCCAGCAGTTACTCGTGGGGGGGGATGGATTCACCCCTCCACTTT
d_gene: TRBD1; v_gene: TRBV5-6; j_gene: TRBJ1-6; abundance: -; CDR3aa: CASSMGQGDNSPLHF; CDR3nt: TGTGCCAGCAGCATGGGACAGGGGGATAATTCACCCCTCCACTTT
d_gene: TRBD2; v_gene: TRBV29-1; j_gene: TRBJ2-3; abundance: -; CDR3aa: CSVGLAGGTDTQYF; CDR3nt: TGCAGCGTTGGACTAGCGGGAGGCACAGATACGCAGTATTTT
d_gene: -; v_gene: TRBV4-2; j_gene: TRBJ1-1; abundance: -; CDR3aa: CASSQVTGGATEAFF; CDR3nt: TGTGCCAGCAGCCAAGTAACAGGTGGCGCCACTGAAGCTTTCTTT
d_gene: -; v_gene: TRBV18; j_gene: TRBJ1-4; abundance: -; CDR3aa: CASSPEGEKLFF; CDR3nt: TGTGCCAGCTCACCAGAGGGCGAAAAACTGTTTTTT
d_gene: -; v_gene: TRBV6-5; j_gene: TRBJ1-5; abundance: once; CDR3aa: CAIRESSNQPQHF; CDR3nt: TGTGCCATTAGAGAGAGTAGCAATCAGCCCCAGCATTTT
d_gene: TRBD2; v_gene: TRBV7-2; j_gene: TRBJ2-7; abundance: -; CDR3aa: CASSSGTIPLRSYEQYF; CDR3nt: TGTGCCAGCAGCTCCGGGACTATACCCCTTAGATCCTACGAGCAGTACTTC
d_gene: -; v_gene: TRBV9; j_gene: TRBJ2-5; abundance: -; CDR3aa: CASSVAGQSRQETQYF; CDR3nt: TGTGCCAGCAGCGTAGCCGGACAGAGCCGTCAAGAGACCCAGTACTTC
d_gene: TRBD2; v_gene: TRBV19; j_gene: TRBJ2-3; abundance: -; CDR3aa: CASSGPTSGSRWGTDTQYF; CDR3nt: TGTGCCAGTAGCGGACCTACTAGCGGGAGCAGGTGGGGCACAGATACGCAGTATTTT
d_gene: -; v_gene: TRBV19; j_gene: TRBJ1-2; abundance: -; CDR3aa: CASKPKGHLYGYTF; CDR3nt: TGTGCCAGTAAACCTAAAGGACATCTTTATGGCTACACCTTC
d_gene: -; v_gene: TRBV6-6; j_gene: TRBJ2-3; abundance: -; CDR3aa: CASRGRGYTDTQYF; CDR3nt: TGTGCCAGCAGGGGGAGGGGGTACACAGATACGCAGTATTTT
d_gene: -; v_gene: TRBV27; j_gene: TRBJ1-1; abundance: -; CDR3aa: CASSLRQGYTEAFF; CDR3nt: TGTGCCAGCAGCTTAAGGCAGGGGTACACTGAAGCTTTCTTT
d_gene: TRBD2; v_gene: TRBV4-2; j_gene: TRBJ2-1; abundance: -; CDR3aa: CASRGVLGAGRAADNEQFF; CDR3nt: TGTGCCAGCAGGGGGGTTTTAGGAGCCGGGAGGGCCGCCGACAATGAGCAGTTCTTC
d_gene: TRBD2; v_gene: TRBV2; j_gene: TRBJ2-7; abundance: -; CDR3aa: CASSGLAGLDEQYF; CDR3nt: TGTGCCAGCAGTGGACTAGCGGGACTGGATGAGCAGTACTTC